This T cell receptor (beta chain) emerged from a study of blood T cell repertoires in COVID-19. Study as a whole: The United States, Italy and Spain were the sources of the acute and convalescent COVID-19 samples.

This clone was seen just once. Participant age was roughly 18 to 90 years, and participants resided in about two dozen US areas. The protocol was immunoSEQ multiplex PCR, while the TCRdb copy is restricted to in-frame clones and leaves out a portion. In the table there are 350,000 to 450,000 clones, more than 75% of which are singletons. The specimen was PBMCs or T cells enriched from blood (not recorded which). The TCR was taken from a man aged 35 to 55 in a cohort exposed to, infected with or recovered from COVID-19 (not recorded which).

The CDR3 nucleotides are TGTGCCACTAGTAGCGGGAGTAGCTTTGAGACCCAGTACTTC. This encodes CATSSGSSFETQYF. This chain links TRBV2 with TRBJ2-5; 9 bases are a match to TRBD2. The CDR3 has 14 amino acids. The V gene end was trimmed by 10 bases and the J gene end by 5 bases; junction bases not matched to a gene: 11. Germline V gene sequence: CDR1 SNHLY, CDR2 FYNNEI.